This TCR beta chain was recorded in a study of T cell clusters in autoimmune cytopenias. Some 40,000 genome equivalents of blood DNA were amplified for TRB. The CDR3 covers 14 residues. In germline, CDR1 is SGHTA, CDR2 FQGNSA. TRB was amplified by touch-down multiplex PCR, primer pools A and B combined. No DNA is given; TCRdb re-called the multiplex PCR reads and lists each CDR3 protein once. Its listing shows 5,500 to 8,000 distinct CDR3 sequences. The same specimen was also included in a second study, on T cell repertoires in aging, cancer and after chemotherapy. That work adds: Repeat sampling of healthy donors over several months to years showed clear clonal overlap. In cancer patients, declining TCR diversity with age involved lost richness and lost evenness.

This chain connects TRBV7-2 to TRBJ2-2; TCRdb proposes TRBD1, but this gene call is untestable without DNA. The clonotype was recovered from a human donor in good health. Sequencing used peripheral blood. The CDR3 here is CASSFTGGSGELFF. The variable domain in full, completed from reference TRBV7-2 and TRBJ2-2, reads GAGVSQSPSNKVTEKGKDVELRCDPISGHTALYWYRQSLGQGLEFLIYFQGNSAPDKSGLPSDRFSAERTGGSVSTLTIQRTQQEDSAVYLCASSFTGGSGELFFGEGSRLTVL.